This TCR beta chain was recorded in a study of chemoradiotherapy in HPV16-positive cancers. In the study overall: Functional T-cell assays on a couple of HPV16-positive patients' cells defined candidate HPV-specific clones and common TCR motifs.

Turning to this clone: Antigen specificity is unknown.

General study findings and limits: Candidate HPV-specific clones and E7-related TCR motifs grew in tumor during treatment.

The CDR3 is 15 amino acids. CDR1 GTSNPN and CDR2 SVGIG come from the germline V gene (reference sequence). The ends were cut back, 3 bases at V and 5 bases at J, with 18 bases in the middle. Clones were read by immunoSEQ multiplex PCR, and TCRdb kept only the in-frame ones, dropping some. Of 3,000 to 4,000 clones listed, 78% are singletons. The source was tumor tissue, collected from a patient who underwent chemoradiotherapy. The chain couples TRBV30 to TRBJ2-3; perhaps TRBD1 as D (7 bases). The sequence was collected from a human donor with HPV-associated anogenital cancer. CDR3 nucleotide sequence: TGTGCCTGGAGCGGTGGAGGGGGCGCGGTAGATACGCAGTATTTT. This gives the protein CAWSGGGGAVDTQYF. The full variable domain, its missing parts supplied by reference TRBV30 and TRBJ2-3, is SQTIHQWPATLVQPVGSPLSLECTVEGTSNPNLYWYRQAAGRGLQLLFYSVGIGQISSEVPQNLSASRPQDRQFILSSKKLLLSDSGFYLCAWSGGGGAVDTQYFGPGTRLTVL.